This TCR beta chain appears in the sequencing data of a study of T-cell reconstitution after alpha-beta-depleted transplantation in children. The study's findings and limits: The origin of alpha-beta T cells about two months after transplant was reportedly several hundred expanded graft clones. One year post-transplant, T-cell counts and diversity were largely derived from T cells produced anew. After transplant, high TCRbeta diversity at day 60 in some patients arose from surviving recipient T cells and thymic progenitors.

About this clonotype: Antigen: not known.

Germline lookup yields CDR1 SGHTA and CDR2 FQGNSA. The CDR3 covers 15 residues. V lost 2 bases, J lost 9 bases, and 14 bases lay in between. The library targeted TCRbeta and was prepared with unique molecular identifiers. TCRdb redid the calling of the PCR reads with MiXCR, one entry per CDR3 protein. The data show about 600,000 distinct CDR3 sequences, with 13% seen just once and approximately 2.1% held by the top ten. The clonotype was recovered from a male patient between 5 and 17 years old who had a stem cell transplant for acute myeloid leukemia, so the T cells may come from the graft donor. V is TRBV7-2 and J is TRBJ1-6, with a weak D call TRBD1 (6 bases). This specimen was PBMCs, mostly from graft donor cells, taken 360 days after TCRalphabeta/CD19-depleted stem cell transplant. CDR3 in DNA: TGTGCCAGCAGCTTAAGCGGTAGAGGGGGTTCACCCCTCCACTTT. Translating gives CASSLSGRGGSPLHF.